This entry concerns a single T cell receptor beta chain. Its antigen remains unidentified. Per-nucleotide qualities are absent, and no much larger clonotype sits a single base away. The immunoSEQ Assay, a bias-controlled multiplex PCR, was used to amplify TCRbeta CDR3 regions from genomic DNA. As for the original processing: The number of nucleated cells in each sample was estimated from the amplification of reference gene primers within the assay. To quantify the absolute abundance of each unique TCRbeta CDR3 rearrangement, sequence reads were collapsed and filtered. Productive Simpson clonality was computed per sample as the square root of Simpson's diversity index over productive rearrangements. TCRdb mirrors the immuneACCESS table, restricted to in-frame sequences. Some clones are absent from its copies; in checked studies, under half trace to an unresolved V gene, and the reason for the others is unknown. V and J calls and clone size are copied from that table; D and trimming were computed from the DNA. The sample table contains over 150,000 clones; only one count was recorded for approximately 90% of them. The top ten constitute about 2% of the sample.

The source of the sample is a study of blood T cell repertoires in COVID-19 (dated by TCRdb to the early 2020s). Some background on the complete study: Samples covering the acute and convalescent phases of COVID-19 were provided by collaborators in the United States, Italy and Spain. The material from the prospective study consisted of cDNA or gDNA derived from T cells, B-cell-depleted T cells, or PBMCs. Subjects who had been exposed to COVID-19, were actively infected with it, or had recovered from it provided the deeply sampled blood TCRbeta repertoires that made up the dataset. A freely available public database, intended as a resource for researchers studying the immune response to SARS-CoV-2, is where the repertoires were released. The samples were drawn from the first 160 participants of the ongoing ImmuneRACE study and from 950 to 1,500 subjects provided by 6 global collaborators. Sample metadata almost always included a de-identified subject ID, COVID-19 status, age in years and sex. Where HLA class I and class II types were available, the types were taken from metadata supplied by the sample provider, not from assay-based typing.

The junction shows trimming of 2 bases on V and 0 bases on J, and the gene matches do not reach 5 bases of it. The germline V gene (reference sequence) provides CDR1 LNHDA and CDR2 SQIVND. Reading from cysteine to phenylalanine, the CDR3 counts 17 amino acids. Of the read, only the CDR3 DNA is kept; its 51 bases are in frame from base 1. Each collaborating institution followed its own protocols to collect whole blood in K2EDTA tubes. For TCRbeta analysis, collaborators shipped samples in one of three forms: frozen whole blood, isolated PBMCs, or DNA extracted from either of those sample types. General conclusions and limits of the study: The amount of clinical and demographic metadata varied by source and participant and was provided uncurated.

Sequenced: peripheral blood. This chain joins TRBV19 to TRBJ2-1, and 9 junction bases match TRBD2. This receptor was taken from a man aged 18 to 29 with acute or convalescent COVID-19. The CDR3 reads CASSIIAGVGSYNEQFF. The nucleotides read TGTGCCAGTAGTATAATAGCGGGAGTGGGCTCCTACAATGAGCAGTTCTTC.